Below, 24 T cell receptor beta chains from the same sample are listed, as sequenced in a study of blood T cell repertoires in COVID-19. Profiled with immunoSEQ multiplex PCR; TCRdb holds only in-frame clones, not every one. Among fewer than 350,000 clones listed, around nine tenths were seen once. The sample taken for sequencing was PBMCs or T cells enriched from blood (not recorded which). The receptors shown here come from a woman aged 40 to 50 who had recovered from COVID-19.

CDR3 sequence (DNA): TGCGCCAGCACCCAATACAGGGCCCGGGAGACCCAGTACTTC. Translated: CASTQYRARETQYF. This sequence joins TRBV5-1 and TRBJ2-5; possible D gene TRBD1, 6 bases. The CDR3 contains 14 residues. Deletions cut 6 bases from V and 5 bases from J, with 17 bases between. CDR1 and CDR2 (germline): SGHRS, YFSETQ.

The V and J genes are TRBV19 and TRBJ2-2, with a tentative D call TRBD1 (5 bases). CDR3 size: 14 residues. Germline V lookup: CDR1 LNHDA, CDR2 SQIVND (reference sequence). The V end lost 2 bases, the J end lost 5 bases, and 9 bases lay between the germline ends. The CDR3 region is CASSITTVTGELFF. CDR3 bases: TGTGCCAGTAGTATAACGACAGTTACCGGGGAGCTGTTTTTT.

The chain is built from TRBV19 and TRBJ2-3; possible D gene TRBD2, 7 bases. Germline-derived CDR1 and CDR2 are LNHDA and SQIVND (reference sequence). The V and J ends lost 4 bases and 3 bases respectively, with 17 bases between them. The CDR3 covers 16 residues. The CDR3 DNA reads as TGTGCCAGTAGTACCCCCAGGGGCGGGGGAACAGATACGCAGTATTTT. Translated, it gives CASSTPRGGGTDTQYF.

The V call is TRBV7-2, the J call TRBJ1-1; D gene ambiguous. This CDR3 region has 14 residues. Germline assignment: CDR1 SGHTA and CDR2 FQGNSA. V lost 3 bases to trimming and J lost 3 bases, with 11 bases between them. The CDR3 nucleotides are TGTGCCAGCAGCTTGCTCGCGGATTACACTGAAGCTTTCTTT. Its protein is CASSLLADYTEAFF.

This chain connects TRBV11-3 to TRBJ2-5; tentative D call: TRBD2 (6 bases). The germline gives CDR1 SGHNT, CDR2 YENEEA. The CDR3 totals 15 residues. Between the trimmed V and J ends, which lost 5 bases and 4 bases, there was a span of 17 bases. In nucleotides, the CDR3 is TGTGCCAGCAGCCCGGGGGTCGGGACGTTAGAGACCCAGTACTTC. Its translation: CASSPGVGTLETQYF.

This chain joins TRBV28 and TRBJ1-2; D not certain. Between the trimmed V and J ends, which lost 5 bases and 0 bases, there was a span of 13 bases. In germline, CDR1 is MDHEN, CDR2 SYDVKM. The CDR3 is 15 residues long. The CDR3 region has the DNA TGTGCCAGCAGTCTCTTCCAGACTGCTAACTATGGCTACACCTTC. It yields the protein CASSLFQTANYGYTF.

The genes are TRBV5-1 and TRBJ1-1; tentative D call: TRBD1 (5 bases). CDR3 size: 14 residues. Trimming pared 4 bases from V and 4 bases from J, leaving 14 bases between. Germline loops: CDR1 SGHRS, CDR2 YFSETQ. CDR3 in DNA: TGCGCCAGCAGCACCAGGGAGGATGTCACTGAAGCTTTCTTT. It yields the protein CASSTREDVTEAFF.

This clone appeared a single time. This chain connects TRBV21-1 to TRBJ1-6; the D call in the table, TRBD1, was not verified against the DNA. TRBV21-1 is noted as a pseudogene. The CDR3 spans 15 residues. CDR3 residues: CASSKIGQYNSPLHF. CDR3 nucleotides: TGTGCCAGCAGCAAGATCGGACAGTATAATTCACCCCTCCACTTT.

This clone appeared once. V and J are TRBV7-2 and TRBJ1-5; a possible D gene is TRBD1 (5 bases). The CDR3 contains 15 residues. V gave up 1 base and J gave up 5 bases, with 12 bases separating them. Germline V lookup: CDR1 SGHTA, CDR2 FQGNSA. The DNA for the CDR3 is TGTGCCAGCAGCTTAGTGGGGGGGATCGATCAGCCCCAGCATTTT. This encodes CASSLVGGIDQPQHF.

The chain couples TRBV21-1 to TRBJ2-3; the tabulated D call, TRBD2, remains unverified against the DNA. TRBV21-1 is a known pseudogene. This CDR3 spans 16 amino acids. The CDR3 nucleotides read TGTGCCAGCAGCCCACGACTAGCGGGGGGCACAGATACGCAGTATTTT. The encoded protein is CASSPRLAGGTDTQYF.

The gene calls are TRBV7-9 and TRBJ2-1; TRBD2 matches 7 bases. Trimming removed 5 bases from V and 6 bases from J; junction bases left unmatched: 13. In germline, CDR1 is SEHNR, CDR2 FQNEAQ (reference sequence). This CDR3 has 16 residues. CDR3 sequence reads: CASSPPRSGVPNEQFF. CDR3 nucleotide sequence: TGTGCCAGCAGCCCACCTCGGAGCGGGGTCCCCAATGAGCAGTTCTTC.

This rearrangement joins TRBV19 to TRBJ2-1; D may be TRBD1 (6 bases). The CDR3 sequence is 16 residues long. Germline V CDR1 and CDR2: LNHDA, SQIVND (reference sequence). Trimming removed 3 bases at V and 0 bases at J, with 12 bases between. CDR3 DNA: TGTGCCAGTAGTATTCTCAGGGGTGGCTCCTACAATGAGCAGTTCTTC. Translating it yields CASSILRGGSYNEQFF.

The genes are TRBV9 and TRBJ2-2; 7 bases agree with TRBD1. From germline, CDR1 is SGDLS and CDR2 YYNGEE. The CDR3 extends over 16 amino acids. V trimming: 0 bases; J trimming: 1 base; junction bases outside the gene matches: 3. The CDR3 loop reads CASSVEPGGNTGELFF. CDR3 coding DNA: TGTGCCAGCAGCGTAGAGCCAGGGGGGAACACCGGGGAGCTGTTTTTT.

The gene calls are TRBV13 and TRBJ1-1, with 7 bases matching TRBD1. CDR1 and CDR2 (germline): PRHDT, FYEKMQ (reference sequence). V gave up 3 bases and J gave up 0 bases; unmatched junction bases: 10. This CDR3 comprises 17 residues. DNA for the CDR3: TGTGCCAGCAGCTTGAGACAGGGAGTCGGGGTGAACACTGAAGCTTTCTTT. Its translation is CASSLRQGVGVNTEAFF. Looking up the rest from reference TRBV13 and TRBJ1-1 gives the full variable domain: AAGVIQSPRHLIKEKRETATLKCYPIPRHDTVYWYQQGPGQDPQFLISFYEKMQSDKGSIPDRFSAQQFSDYHSELNMSSLELGDSALYFCASSLRQGVGVNTEAFFGQGTRLTVV.

The rearrangement uses TRBV6-5 and TRBJ1-2; 8 bases are a match to TRBD1. Trimming removed 2 bases from V and 5 bases from J; junction bases left unmatched: 10. The CDR3 is 16 residues long. Germline CDR1 reads MNHEY; CDR2 reads SVGAGI. CDR3 amino acids: CASSYDPLTGDYGYTF. Written as DNA, the CDR3 is TGTGCCAGCAGTTACGACCCTCTGACAGGGGATTATGGCTACACCTTC.

The J gene is TRBJ1-1, the V gene TRBV29-1; TRBD1 aligns across 8 bases. This CDR3 is built from 12 residues. Losses at the gene ends were 7 bases for V and 5 bases for J; bases not matched to a gene: 6. Germline V gene sequence: CDR1 SQVTM, CDR2 ANQGSEA. The CDR3 region is CSALQGDTEAFF. In nucleotides, the CDR3 is TGCAGCGCCTTACAGGGGGATACTGAAGCTTTCTTT.

Points on this clone: Germline is not matched at one junction end, which may reflect a read error. The chain uses TRBV7-7 and TRBJ1-5, with 10 bases matching TRBD1. CDR1 SSHAT and CDR2 FNYEAQ come from the germline V gene (reference sequence). The CDR3 covers 15 residues. CDR3 sequence (DNA): TGTGCTAGCAGCAGCGGGACAGGGGGCAATCAGCCCCAGCATTTT. Its translation is CASSSGTGGNQPQHF.

The rearrangement links TRBV5-4 to TRBJ1-6, with a weak D call TRBD1 (6 bases). The V and J ends lost 0 bases and 6 bases respectively, with 16 bases between them. Germline CDR1 is SGHNT and CDR2 is YYREEE (reference sequence). The CDR3 has 17 amino acids. CDR3 sequence (DNA): TGTGCCAGCAGCTTGGCCAAGGCGGGGGGCAGTAATTCACCCCTCCACTTT. Translating it yields CASSLAKAGGSNSPLHF.

The rearrangement uses TRBV20-1 and TRBJ2-1, with 11 bases that match TRBD2. The CDR3 contains 15 residues. CDR1 and CDR2 from the germline V gene are DFQATT and SNEGSKA (reference sequence). J gave up 7 bases and V 3 bases, and 8 bases lay outside the gene matches. The CDR3 loop reads CSASPTSGSRNEQFF. DNA of the CDR3: TGCAGTGCTAGTCCCACTAGCGGGAGTCGTAATGAGCAGTTCTTC.

The chain has TRBV7-8 and TRBJ2-5; perhaps TRBD2 as D (6 bases). The CDR3 loop spans 14 amino acids. Looked up from germline, CDR1 is SGHVS and CDR2 is FQNEAQ. Trimming pared 8 bases from V and 5 bases from J, leaving 18 bases between. CDR3 region: CASVVEGIWETQYF. Here the CDR3 DNA reads TGTGCCAGCGTGGTGGAGGGCATTTGGGAGACCCAGTACTTC.

The V and J genes are TRBV6-2 or TRBV6-3 and TRBJ2-1, with TRBD2 identical over 9 bases. Germline CDR1 is MNHEY and CDR2 is SVGEGT. With V trimmed by 5 bases and J by 7 bases, 12 bases remained unmatched. There are 16 residues in the CDR3. CDR3 amino acids: CASSPLSAGGPNEQFF. CDR3 DNA: TGTGCCAGCAGTCCCCTTTCTGCGGGAGGGCCTAATGAGCAGTTCTTC.

V gene TRBV4-1 combines with J gene TRBJ2-5; 9 positions agree with TRBD2. Germline lookup yields CDR1 MGHRA and CDR2 YSYEKL. Unmatched junction bases numbered 9, after V lost 5 bases and J lost 2 bases. The CDR3 length is 16 residues. CDR3 residues: CASSSRLADRQETQYF. In nucleotides, the CDR3 is TGCGCCAGCAGCTCCCGACTAGCGGACCGTCAAGAGACCCAGTACTTC.

As to this clone: At the DNA level, this CDR3 is encoded by other sequences in the same sample as well. This sequence joins TRBV19 and TRBJ1-5; perhaps TRBD1 as D (5 bases). The CDR3 is 14 residues long. The V and J ends lost 3 bases and 4 bases respectively, with 10 bases between them. Germline CDR1 is LNHDA and CDR2 is SQIVND (reference sequence). The chain's CDR3 is CASSIGQGNQPQHF. In DNA form, the CDR3 reads TGTGCCAGTAGTATCGGGCAGGGAAATCAGCCCCAGCATTTT.

The chain combines TRBV19 with TRBJ2-3, with D perhaps matching TRBD1 (6 bases). The V and J ends lost 3 bases and 2 bases respectively, with 15 bases between them. The CDR3 runs to 16 residues. Germline CDR1 and CDR2: LNHDA and SQIVND (reference sequence). The CDR3 DNA sequence: TGTGCCAGTAGTATTAGGGGGAACAGTCTCACAGATACGCAGTATTTT. It translates to CASSIRGNSLTDTQYF.